This paragraph reports one T cell receptor (beta chain). Its antigen is not identified. CDR1 LGHNA and CDR2 YSLEER come from the germline V gene. The CDR3 consists of 14 residues. V was trimmed by 6 bases and J by 9 bases, leaving 20 bases between them. The record originates from a study of T cell responses to AZD1222 COVID-19 vaccine. Study results and limitations: Spike as a whole was targeted by vaccine-associated CD4 TCRs, dominant at 160-218 and 743-854. Only 5 to 7 AZD1222 recipients were seropositive at baseline. It should be noted that donors were predominantly white British and more often female, and clonal diversity was possibly underestimated. Vaccination with two AZD1222 doses was followed by a rise in Spike-specific TCR breadth and depth.

Produced via immunoSEQ multiplex PCR; TCRdb's table is partial and in-frame only. The data hold some 100,000 clones, with 80% to 95% observed a single time. The starting material was peripheral blood, obtained on day 0 of AZD1222 vaccination. This sequence originates from an adult in good health. The chain carries TRBV4-3 and TRBJ2-5, with D possibly being TRBD1 (5 bases). CDR3 sequence (DNA): TGCGCCAGCAGTCGATCTACAGGCCTAGAAGCCCAGTACTTC. Amino acid sequence: CASSRSTGLEAQYF.